Listed below are T cell receptor beta chains from one sample, sequenced in a study of blood T cell repertoires in COVID-19. The method was immunoSEQ multiplex PCR; TCRdb's version includes in-frame clones alone and lacks a portion of them. This sample has 170,000 or so clones, with roughly nine tenths found just once. Material for sequencing was peripheral blood. These receptors were collected from a man between 18 and 35 years old who had recovered from COVID-19. Both conserved end residues are part of each CDR3. The order of the fields is clone size, D gene, J gene, V gene, CDR3 protein, CDR3 DNA. D genes are given only for firm matches. Clone size is shown for a subset of rows, as once, few, many or a class of expanded clone.

clone_size: NA
d_call: NA
j_call: TRBJ2-2
v_call: TRBV2
cdr3_aa: CASITVGRPGELFF
cdr3_nt: TGTGCCAGCATCACAGTGGGGAGGCCCGGGGAGCTGTTTTTT

clone_size: few
d_call: NA
j_call: TRBJ2-7
v_call: TRBV10-2
cdr3_aa: CASSEPKTYEQYF
cdr3_nt: TGCGCCAGCAGTGAGCCCAAAACCTACGAGCAGTACTTC

clone_size: NA
d_call: NA
j_call: TRBJ1-2
v_call: TRBV6-5
cdr3_aa: CASSQGLAGYTF
cdr3_nt: TGTGCCAGCAGTCAGGGACTCGCAGGCTACACCTTC

clone_size: NA
d_call: TRBD1
j_call: TRBJ2-3
v_call: TRBV27
cdr3_aa: CASSPWTGSSTDTQYF
cdr3_nt: TGTGCCAGCAGTCCATGGACAGGATCTAGCACAGATACGCAGTATTTT

clone_size: NA
d_call: NA
j_call: TRBJ1-4
v_call: TRBV5-4
cdr3_aa: CASSLAGGAEKLFF
cdr3_nt: TGTGCCAGCAGCTTGGCCGGGGGGGCTGAAAAACTGTTTTTT

clone_size: NA
d_call: TRBD2
j_call: TRBJ2-1
v_call: TRBV5-4
cdr3_aa: CASTLTSDYNEQFF
cdr3_nt: TGTGCCAGCACCCTGACTAGCGACTACAATGAGCAGTTCTTC

clone_size: few
d_call: TRBD2
j_call: TRBJ2-2
v_call: TRBV9
cdr3_aa: CASSALLSGTGELFF
cdr3_nt: TGTGCCAGCAGCGCCCTACTTAGCGGGACCGGGGAGCTGTTTTTT

clone_size: NA
d_call: NA
j_call: TRBJ2-7
v_call: TRBV28
cdr3_aa: CASGQLYEQYF
cdr3_nt: TGTGCCAGCGGACAGCTCTACGAGCAGTACTTC

clone_size: NA
d_call: NA
j_call: TRBJ2-1
v_call: TRBV5-6
cdr3_aa: CASSLGGLPGQFF
cdr3_nt: TGTGCCAGCAGCTTGGGGGGGCTTCCTGGGCAGTTCTTC

clone_size: NA
d_call: TRBD1
j_call: TRBJ1-5
v_call: TRBV2
cdr3_aa: CASMKGTGFQPQHF
cdr3_nt: TGTGCCAGCATGAAAGGGACAGGGTTTCAGCCCCAGCATTTT